A single T cell receptor (beta chain) is shown here with its context. What it binds is not known. A read error may account for a junction end that differs from germline. The data originate from a study of OX40 agonist ivuxolimab in advanced cancers. The wider study: The study reported partial responses in three patients: one hepatocellular carcinoma, two cutaneous melanoma.

Overall study results and limits: No determination was made of the antigen specificity of the expanded peripheral T cells.

The table came from immunoSEQ multiplex PCR; TCRdb's copy has only in-frame clones and leaves some out. The sample holds about 110,000 clones; 75% to 95% are singletons and the top ten take under 0.85%. This CDR3 contains 14 residues. The germline V gene encodes CDR1 ENHRY and CDR2 SYGVKD. This TCR was sampled from an adult with an advanced solid tumor such as melanoma, head and neck, liver or kidney cancer. The V gene is TRBV10-3, the J gene TRBJ1-1, with 11 bases that match TRBD1. The starting material was CD4+ or CD8+ T cells sorted from blood, obtained in a trial of the OX40 agonist ivuxolimab. CDR3: CASSTGQGASEAFF. As DNA, the CDR3 is TGTGCCAGCAGTACAGGACAGGGGGCTTCTGAAGCTTTCTTT.